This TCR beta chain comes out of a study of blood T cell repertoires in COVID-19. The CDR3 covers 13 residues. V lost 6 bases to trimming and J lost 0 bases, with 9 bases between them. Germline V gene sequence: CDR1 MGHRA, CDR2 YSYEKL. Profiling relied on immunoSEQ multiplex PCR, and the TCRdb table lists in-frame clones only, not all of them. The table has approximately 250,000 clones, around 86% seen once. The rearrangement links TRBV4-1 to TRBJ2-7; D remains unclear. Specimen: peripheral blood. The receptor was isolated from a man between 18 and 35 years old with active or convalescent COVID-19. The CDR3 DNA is TGCGCCAGCAGTAACACATACTCCTACGAGCAGTACTTC. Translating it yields CASSNTYSYEQYF.